The table lists the clone carrying this T cell receptor (beta chain) with many counts. The data derive from a study of Graves' ophthalmopathy and Graves' hyperthyroidism. The V segment lost 4 bases and the J segment 5 bases; nucleotides outside the gene matches: 6. This CDR3 is built from 13 residues. Germline CDR1 and CDR2: SQVTM and ANQGSEA. Clinical symptoms, serum thyroxine, TRAb, thyroid ultrasound and orbital computed tomography were relied on for diagnosis. TCR beta CDR3 regions were amplified from RNA transcripts. A first-round RT-PCR used HTBI primers, followed by a second-round multiplex PCR. TCRdb re-derived calls from the multiplex PCR reads in MiXCR, one entry per CDR3 protein. The sample shows around 660,000 distinct CDR3 sequences, about 40% of them seen only once.

This clonotype was obtained from an adult man with Graves' ophthalmopathy. This sequence joins TRBV29-1 and TRBJ2-5, with 8 positions matching TRBD2. The sequencing input was peripheral blood. The CDR3 spells CSVAGTRRETQYF. CDR3 in DNA: TGCAGCGTTGCCGGGACTAGGCGGGAGACCCAGTACTTC.